Listed here is a single TCR beta chain. The antigen this receptor binds is unknown. There are no base qualities to consult, and no much larger clone falls within one base. The source of the sample is a study of T cell responses to AZD1222 COVID-19 vaccine (dated by TCRdb to 2020 to 2022). Regarding the complete study: A total of approximately 240 trial participants underwent TCR sequencing, of whom about 210 had received two doses of AZD1222 and some 25 had received two doses of the MenACWY control vaccine. Trial participants were enrolled by age into 18-55, 56-69 and 70-plus year subgroups, with approximately 150, 30 and 60 TCR-sequenced participants respectively. On the study overall, not on this receptor specifically: Participants were mostly white British, with more females than males. The authors suggested clonal diversity may have been underestimated. After two AZD1222 doses, both the breadth and the depth of spike-specific TCRs were significantly higher than at day 0 and than in MenACWY recipients. Reportedly, almost half of the unique spike-specific TCRs recognized epitopes lying outside the regions that are mutated in the B.1.351 and B.1.1.7 variants. Conclusions about previously exposed vaccinees are limited because only 5 or 6 AZD1222 recipients were SARS-CoV-2 seropositive at baseline. CD4 TCRs associated with the vaccine covered the entire spike protein, and the dominant responses were in regions 160-218 and 743-854. The 56-69-year group was small, and its depth increase did not reach significance, likely because of low power. Because no samples from the day 14 peak response were available, repertoires could be characterized only after the peak T cell response.

The time point tag for this specimen amounts to: about 28 days (+/-7) after the second vaccine dose. AZD1222 recipients given second doses at about 4 weeks or at about 12 weeks were pooled, since spike-specific TCR depth and breadth were not found to differ between the two schedules. Vaccinee samples came from UK trials COV001 and COV002, including a single-blind randomized controlled phase 2/3 trial of AZD1222 (ChAdOx1 nCoV-19) in healthy adults. For TCRbeta chain sequencing, PBMC samples from trial participants were taken at day 0 and at day 28 after the second dose. The CDR3 holds 16 amino acids from the cysteine to the phenylalanine. Only the CDR3 DNA is retained, 48 bases long and in frame from the first base. V loses 1 base, J loses 1 base, and the germline ends lie 13 bases apart. Based on the germline V gene, the CDR1 and CDR2 sequences are LGHNA and YSLEER. The CDR3 regions of human TCRbeta chains were analyzed by immunosequencing. On the authors' methods: TCRs in the repertoires were compared against a reference library of SARS-CoV-2-specific TCRs that had been generated with the MIRA antigen-specificity platform. Breadth was defined as the fraction of unique TCRs that were SARS-CoV-2-associated, and depth was defined as the fraction of total T cells that were SARS-CoV-2-associated. Using the MIRA data, each spike-specific TCR was mapped to the spike region that the TCR reacts to and placed in a CD4 or CD8 class. Log10-transformed breadth and depth values were compared by one-way ANOVA with Sidak's multiple comparisons tests. What TCRdb holds here is the immuneACCESS table cut down to in-frame rearrangements. Part of the clones is not present; checked against another copy, under half of the missing clones reflect an unresolved V gene, and the others are unexplained. The V and J calls and clone size were taken over from that table, and D and trimming were inferred from the DNA. Here the sample has about 93,000 clones; 80% to 90% occur a single time. Clones ranked in the top ten supply under 3% of the sample.

This sequence originates from an adult who received the AZD1222 COVID-19 vaccine. The chain was built from TRBV4-3 and TRBJ1-1; TRBD1 is possibly the D segment (5 matching bases). The specimen was peripheral blood, collected 28 days after the second AZD1222 dose. The sequenced DNA: TGCGCCAGCAGCCAAGTAGGATGGGGACCGAACACTGAAGCTTTCTTT. Its translation is CASSQVGWGPNTEAFF.